This TCR beta chain was found in a study of tumor and adjacent non-tumor tissue in lung cancer. Across the whole study: Around 4 million productive TCRbeta reads were obtained per sample on average. Findings and limits, study-wide: Normal lung showed higher cumulative top 100 clone frequency than tumor. Tumor tissue had significantly higher TCR diversity than normal lung.

The V and J ends lost 0 bases and 2 bases respectively, with 11 bases between them. Germline V gene lookup returns CDR1 SGHNT and CDR2 YENEEA. This CDR3 is built from 15 residues. Of note for this clonotype: The antigen is not known.

RNA was extracted from bulk tissue without any cell sorting. TCRbeta libraries were built with three rounds of nested PCR, modified from ARM-PCR. Each CDR3 protein gets one entry after TCRdb re-called the multiplex PCR reads with MiXCR. The sample holds 220,000 or so distinct CDR3 sequences, about 76% seen once. Source material: lung tumor tissue. This sequence joins TRBV11-3 and TRBJ2-7; D is unresolved. This clonotype was obtained from a man between 60 and 75 years old with non-small cell lung cancer. In nucleotides, the CDR3 is TGTGCCAGCAGCTTAGATTTGGGCAGAGCCTACGAGCAGTACTTC. Translation: CASSLDLGRAYEQYF.